This T cell receptor beta chain was observed in a study of cytomegalovirus exposure and HLA in healthy donors. Study-level findings and limits: Across HLA loci, a later analysis found differing TCR association rates, with DRB1 most and HLA-C fewest.

The CDR3 is 12 residues long. Trimming took 7 bases from V and 6 from J, leaving 10 bases between them. CDR1 LNHDA and CDR2 SQIVND come from the germline V gene (reference sequence). PCR employed 60 Vbeta and 13 Jbeta primers. Sequencing used immunoSEQ multiplex PCR; TCRdb keeps in-frame clones, though not all of them. This sample carries about 150,000 clones, approximately 79% of them seen once, and the ten largest clones take roughly 6.8%. This clone has just a few counts. The antigen remains unidentified. This sequence was found in a man aged 35 to 55 in good health and CMV-seropositive. The sequenced sample was PBMCs. The chain is built from TRBV19 and TRBJ2-1; D is possibly TRBD2 (6 bases). CDR3 nucleotide sequence: TGTGCCAGTAAGGCGGGGTTCAATGAGCAGTTCTTC. Translating gives CASKAGFNEQFF.